One and the same sample provided the 28 T cell receptor beta chains below, sequenced in a study of cytomegalovirus exposure and HLA in healthy donors. With 60 Vbeta and 13 Jbeta primers, the PCR was carried out. Produced via immunoSEQ multiplex PCR; TCRdb's table is partial and in-frame only. Among over 95,000 clones listed, 77% were seen once. The source material was PBMCs. These receptors originate from a man in his forties or fifties in good health and CMV-seropositive.

In its sample, this clone was seen once. The chain is built from TRBV7-2 and TRBJ2-7, with 10 bases that match TRBD2. V was clipped by 0 bases and J by 4 bases; unmatched bases: 3. Germline V gene data show CDR1 as SGHTA and CDR2 as FQGNSA. CDR3 length: 15 residues. This chain's CDR3 is CASSLAAGGVYEQYF. The CDR3 DNA reads TGTGCCAGCAGCTTAGCAGCGGGGGGGGTATACGAGCAGTACTTC.

V usage is TRBV7-2 and J usage is TRBJ1-6, with TRBD1 matching over 9 bases. Per the germline V gene, CDR1 is SGHTA and CDR2 is FQGNSA. The V segment lost 5 bases and the J segment 7 bases; nucleotides outside the gene matches: 15. The CDR3 has 18 amino acids. CDR3 protein: CASSPKSGTGTKNSPLHF. The CDR3 nucleotides read TGTGCCAGCAGCCCCAAATCTGGGACAGGGACCAAAAATTCACCCCTCCACTTT. Using reference TRBV7-2 and TRBJ1-6 for the parts outside the CDR3, the full variable domain is GAGVSQSPSNKVTEKGKDVELRCDPISGHTALYWYRQSLGQGLEFLIYFQGNSAPDKSGLPSDRFSAERTGGSVSTLTIQRTQQEDSAVYLCASSPKSGTGTKNSPLHFGNGTRLTVT.

The chain has TRBV4-1 and TRBJ2-7; TRBD2 aligns across 9 bases. The germline gives CDR1 MGHRA, CDR2 YSYEKL. V gave up 1 base and J gave up 3 bases; unmatched junction bases: 4. The CDR3 consists of 15 residues. The CDR3 region is CASSQVRTSDYEQYF. In nucleotides, the CDR3 is TGCGCCAGCAGCCAAGTTAGGACTAGCGACTACGAGCAGTACTTC.

Only one count was recorded for this clone. This chain joins TRBV4-1 and TRBJ1-5; D is perhaps TRBD1 (6 bases). CDR1 is MGHRA and CDR2 is YSYEKL in the germline V gene. Trimming cost V 0 bases and J 10 bases, with 19 bases left between them. The CDR3 is 16 residues long. CDR3 amino acids: CASSQEGGTLSNPQHF. DNA for the CDR3: TGCGCCAGCAGCCAAGAGGGTGGGACATTATCTAATCCCCAGCATTTT.

This chain joins TRBV5-1 and TRBJ1-2, with 8 positions matching TRBD1. The germline gives CDR1 SGHRS, CDR2 YFSETQ. This CDR3 spans 18 amino acids. V was clipped by 0 bases and J by 7 bases; unmatched bases: 17. As DNA, the CDR3 is TGCGCCAGCAGCTTGGCCGGGGACGATGCAGGGGGCACGGGTGGCTACACCTTC. This gives the protein CASSLAGDDAGGTGGYTF.

The chain uses TRBV4-1 and TRBJ2-7; 10 positions match TRBD1. Trimming removed 4 bases from V and 1 base from J; junction bases left unmatched: 10. Germline V gives CDR1 MGHRA, CDR2 YSYEKL. There are 17 residues in the CDR3. For the CDR3, the DNA is TGCGCCAGCAGCCGAATCGAGGGACAGGGGAGATCCTACGAGCAGTACTTC. It is translated as CASSRIEGQGRSYEQYF.

This clone was counted between two and nine times. The rearrangement uses TRBV15 and TRBJ2-3; 8 bases are a match to TRBD1. CDR3 length: 16 residues. The J segment lost 1 base and the V segment lost 3 bases, leaving 6 bases of the junction unmatched. Per the germline V gene, CDR1 is LNHNV and CDR2 is YYDKDF (reference sequence). The CDR3 here is CATSSTAGQGTDTQYF. The CDR3 coding sequence is TGTGCCACCAGCAGTACCGCGGGACAGGGCACAGATACGCAGTATTTT.

The chain uses TRBV5-1 and TRBJ1-2; TRBD1 matches 9 bases. V gave up 4 bases and J gave up 8 bases; unmatched junction bases: 6. The CDR3 totals 13 residues. Germline assignment: CDR1 SGHRS and CDR2 YFSETQ. CDR3 in DNA: TGCGCCAGCAGCCTCGGACAGGGGCTCGGCTACACCTTC. Translated: CASSLGQGLGYTF.

The rearrangement uses TRBV5-8 and TRBJ2-6, with 11 bases that match TRBD1. The V gene end was trimmed by 1 base and the J gene end by 0 bases; junction bases not matched to a gene: 9. The CDR3 extends over 20 amino acids. Germline V gene data show CDR1 as SGHTS and CDR2 as YDEGEE. The CDR3 DNA sequence: TGTGCCAGCAGCTTGACCGGGACAGGGGGGGACTTCTCTGGGGCCAACGTCCTGACTTTC. Protein: CASSLTGTGGDFSGANVLTF.

The chain is built from TRBV9 and TRBJ2-6; D possibly corresponds to TRBD2 (6 bases). V lost 4 bases, J lost 0 bases, and 8 bases lay in between. Per germline, CDR1 SGDLS and CDR2 YYNGEE. The CDR3 has 15 amino acids. The CDR3 DNA is TGTGCCAGCAGCCCCGGGGGCTCTGGGGCCAACGTCCTGACTTTC. It codes for CASSPGGSGANVLTF.

The V gene is TRBV28, the J gene TRBJ1-5, with 9 bases identical to TRBD1. The V segment lost 3 bases and the J segment 6 bases; nucleotides outside the gene matches: 21. The length of the CDR3 is 20 residues. Germline V gene lookup returns CDR1 MDHEN and CDR2 SYDVKM. CDR3: CASSFLFYSGQGLIGQPQHF. In nucleotides, the CDR3 is TGTGCCAGCAGTTTTTTGTTTTATTCGGGACAGGGTCTCATAGGTCAGCCCCAGCATTTT.

This clone turned up a few times. The chain carries TRBV2 and TRBJ1-3; maybe TRBD1 (5 bases). Germline CDR1 SNHLY, CDR2 FYNNEI. The V end lost 6 bases, the J end lost 1 base, and 16 bases lay between the germline ends. CDR3 size: 16 residues. The CDR3 region has the DNA TGTGCCAGCAGCCGCTGGCAGGAGGGGTCTGGAAACACCATATATTTT. Amino acid sequence: CASSRWQEGSGNTIYF.

The chain uses TRBV18 and TRBJ1-5, with D maybe TRBD1 (5 bases). The germline gives CDR1 KGHSH, CDR2 LQKENI. With 2 bases removed from V and 8 bases from J, the gap between germline ends came to 16 bases. The CDR3 is 15 amino acids. The CDR3 region is CASSPGTVGGEPQHF. The CDR3 nucleotides are TGTGCCAGCTCACCAGGGACGGTCGGGGGTGAGCCCCAGCATTTT.

This chain connects TRBV18 to TRBJ1-4, with D unresolved. Per the germline V gene, CDR1 is KGHSH and CDR2 is LQKENI. V was pared by 1 base and J by 1 base, with 13 bases between. The CDR3 contains 17 residues. CDR3 coding DNA: TGTGCCAGCTCACCACTCCCCGTTTGGCAAACTAATGAAAAACTGTTTTTT. The encoded protein is CASSPLPVWQTNEKLFF.

This clone was seen a single time. V is TRBV28 and J is TRBJ2-7; TRBD1 matches at 8 bases. The germline CDR1 and CDR2 sequences are MDHEN and SYDVKM. There are 15 residues in the CDR3. V was pared by 3 bases and J by 3 bases, with 7 bases of the junction left unmatched. DNA for the CDR3: TGTGCCAGCAGTTTTCTAGGGGACAGGATCTACGAGCAGTACTTC. This gives the protein CASSFLGDRIYEQYF.

CDR3 in amino acids: CASSPGQGNKDYGYTF. The CDR3 bases are TGCGCCAGCAGCCCGGGACAGGGGAATAAGGACTATGGCTACACCTTC. The rearrangement joins TRBV5-1 to TRBJ1-2; TRBD1 matches at 10 bases. Trimming removed 4 bases from V and 3 bases from J; junction bases left unmatched: 9. This CDR3 region has 16 residues. Germline V lookup: CDR1 SGHRS, CDR2 YFSETQ.

The chain uses TRBV9 and TRBJ1-5; TRBD1 matches at 11 bases. The CDR3 runs to 15 residues. From germline, CDR1 is SGDLS and CDR2 YYNGEE. The J segment lost 4 bases and the V segment lost 3 bases, leaving 3 bases of the junction unmatched. The CDR3 loop is CASSAGQGANQPQHF. The CDR3 DNA reads TGTGCCAGCAGCGCCGGACAGGGGGCAAATCAGCCCCAGCATTTT.

The rearrangement joins TRBV4-1 to TRBJ2-6; D perhaps matches TRBD1 (6 bases). The CDR3 loop spans 16 amino acids. Looked up from germline, CDR1 is MGHRA and CDR2 is YSYEKL. With 6 bases removed from V and 0 bases from J, the gap between germline ends came to 12 bases. As DNA, the CDR3 is TGCGCCAGCAGGGACAGACTAAGCTCTGGGGCCAACGTCCTGACTTTC. Translating gives CASRDRLSSGANVLTF.

In DNA, the CDR3 is TGTGCCAGCAGTGGACCCAAGAGGACAGGGGACGTGAACACTGAAGCTTTCTTT. Translation gives CASSGPKRTGDVNTEAFF. This chain joins TRBV6-1 and TRBJ1-1; 9 positions agree with TRBD1. The CDR3 loop spans 18 amino acids. J gave up 0 bases and V 4 bases, and 12 bases lay outside the gene matches. Germline values: CDR1 MNHNS, CDR2 SASEGT.

V usage is TRBV28 and J usage is TRBJ1-2; D is perhaps TRBD1 (5 bases). Germline V gene lookup returns CDR1 MDHEN and CDR2 SYDVKM. The CDR3 length is 12 residues. V gave up 1 base and J gave up 13 bases, with 13 bases separating them. In DNA form, the CDR3 reads TGTGCCAGCAGTTTATCAGGGTTCGAAATCACCTTC. The encoded protein is CASSLSGFEITF.

The CDR3: CASSQVRGDSGVSQQFF. The CDR3 DNA reads TGCGCCAGCAGCCAAGTGAGGGGAGATAGCGGGGTGTCTCAGCAGTTCTTC. The gene calls are TRBV4-1 and TRBJ2-1; 8 nucleotides align to TRBD2. The trim removed 1 base at V and 11 bases at J, leaving 16 bases unmatched. There are 17 residues in the CDR3. The germline CDR1 and CDR2 sequences are MGHRA and YSYEKL.

The V and J genes are TRBV5-1 and TRBJ2-5, with 9 bases matching TRBD1. The closer fit of TRBJ2-7 to the DNA end suggests the J call may be wrong. Germline V lookup: CDR1 SGHRS, CDR2 YFSETQ. The CDR3 contains 14 residues. Here the CDR3 DNA reads TGCGCCAGCAGCCGACAGGGGGACAGGTACGAGCAGTACTTC. Amino acid sequence: CASSRQGDRYEQYF.

CDR3 DNA sequence: TGTGCCAGCAGCTTATCCTACCTTAAAAACATTCAGTACTTC. Protein product: CASSLSYLKNIQYF. The rearrangement links TRBV7-2 to TRBJ2-4; D remains ambiguous. Trimming removed 2 bases from V and 4 bases from J, with 9 bases in between. The V gene's germline CDR1 is SGHTA and CDR2 FQGNSA. This CDR3 is 14 amino acids long.

The rearrangement links TRBV10-3 to TRBJ1-6; a weak D match, TRBD1 (6 bases). The CDR3 extends over 17 amino acids. V was trimmed by 0 bases and J by 3 bases, leaving 12 bases between them. From germline, CDR1 is ENHRY and CDR2 SYGVKD. This chain's CDR3 is CAISESGGAHYNSPLHF. CDR3 in DNA: TGTGCCATCAGTGAGTCTGGGGGGGCTCACTATAATTCACCCCTCCACTTT.

This chain links TRBV27 with TRBJ2-6, with D tentatively TRBD1 (6 bases). V was pared by 5 bases and J by 1 base, with 15 bases between. The CDR3 runs to 17 residues. The germline gives CDR1 MNHEY, CDR2 SMNVEV (reference sequence). The CDR3 DNA sequence: TGTGCCAGCAGTGCAGATCGCAGGGGTTCTGGGGCCAACGTCCTGACTTTC. Amino acids: CASSADRRGSGANVLTF.

J is TRBJ2-3 and V is TRBV5-1, with 10 bases identical to TRBD1. Germline V CDR1 and CDR2: SGHRS, YFSETQ. V shed 6 bases and J 2 bases; nucleotides not matched to a gene: 6. The CDR3 runs 15 residues. CDR3 protein: CASKTDRGNTDTQYF. CDR3 DNA: TGCGCCAGCAAAACGGACAGGGGGAACACAGATACGCAGTATTTT.

The chain is built from TRBV10-3 and TRBJ2-3; 14 bases map to TRBD2. Unmatched junction bases numbered 8, after V lost 6 bases and J lost 0 bases. Germline CDR1 reads ENHRY; CDR2 reads SYGVKD. The CDR3 sequence is 18 residues long. In DNA form, the CDR3 reads TGTGCCATCAGCGTCGGGACTAGCGGGGGCACTAGCACAGATACGCAGTATTTT. Translation gives CAISVGTSGGTSTDTQYF.

V and J are TRBV28 and TRBJ1-1; D perhaps matches TRBD1 (6 bases). V lost 8 bases and J 0 bases, leaving 10 bases between the germline ends. The CDR3 spans 13 residues. Germline CDR1 MDHEN, CDR2 SYDVKM. CDR3 region: CASLDRMNTEAFF. The CDR3 DNA reads TGTGCCAGCTTAGACAGGATGAACACTGAAGCTTTCTTT.